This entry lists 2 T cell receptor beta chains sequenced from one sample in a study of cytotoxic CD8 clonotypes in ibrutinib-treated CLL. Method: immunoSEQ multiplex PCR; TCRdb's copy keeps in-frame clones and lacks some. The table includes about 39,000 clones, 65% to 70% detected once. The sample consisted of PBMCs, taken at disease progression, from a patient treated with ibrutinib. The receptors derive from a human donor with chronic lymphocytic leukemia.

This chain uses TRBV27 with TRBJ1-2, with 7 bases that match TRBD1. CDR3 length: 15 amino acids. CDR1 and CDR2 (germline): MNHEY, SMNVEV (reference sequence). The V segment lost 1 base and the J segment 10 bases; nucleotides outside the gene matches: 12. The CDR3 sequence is CASSLYSRQGFAYTF. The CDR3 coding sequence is TGTGCCAGCAGTTTATACTCCCGACAGGGCTTTGCCTACACCTTC.

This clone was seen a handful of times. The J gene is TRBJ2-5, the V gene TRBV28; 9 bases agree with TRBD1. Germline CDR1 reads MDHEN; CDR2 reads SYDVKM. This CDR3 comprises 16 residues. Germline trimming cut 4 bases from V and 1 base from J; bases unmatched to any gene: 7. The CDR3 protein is CASSSYLGQGQETQYF. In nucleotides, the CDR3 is TGTGCCAGCAGTTCCTACCTGGGACAGGGCCAAGAGACCCAGTACTTC.